What follows are 16 T cell receptor beta chains derived from one specimen sequenced in a study of cytomegalovirus exposure and HLA in healthy donors. Primers: 60 Vbeta forward and 13 Jbeta reverse. Using immunoSEQ multiplex PCR, the repertoire was profiled, and TCRdb retains in-frame clones only, with some absent. The profile shows 87,000 or so clones, around 64% of them singletons. Sequencing was performed on PBMCs. These receptors were collected from a man aged 55 to 70 in good health and CMV-seronegative.

The chain uses TRBV25-1 and TRBJ1-4; 7 bases are a match to TRBD1. The CDR3 spans 14 residues. Germline-derived CDR1 and CDR2 are MGHDK and SYGVNS. The V segment lost 3 bases and the J segment 7 bases; nucleotides outside the gene matches: 5. The CDR3 bases are TGTGCCAGCAGTGACCAGGGGGTTAGTGAAAAACTGTTTTTT. Residues: CASSDQGVSEKLFF.

The V call is TRBV18, the J call TRBJ2-2; tentative D call: TRBD1 (6 bases). In germline, CDR1 is KGHSH, CDR2 LQKENI. Trimming removed 3 bases from V and 1 base from J, with 9 bases in between. The CDR3 sequence is 15 residues long. As DNA, the CDR3 is TGTGCCAGCTCACCCGGACAGCTGAACACCGGGGAGCTGTTTTTT. Amino acids: CASSPGQLNTGELFF.

This clone was detected only a few times. The chain combines TRBV13 with TRBJ1-6; the D gene is possibly TRBD1 (5 bases). The CDR3 extends over 16 amino acids. Germline CDR1 and CDR2: PRHDT and FYEKMQ (reference sequence). Trimming removed 0 bases from V and 6 bases from J, with 12 bases in between. This chain's CDR3 is CASSLGGRIANSPLHF. In DNA form, the CDR3 reads TGTGCCAGCAGCTTAGGGGGGCGGATAGCTAATTCACCCCTCCACTTT.

The genes are TRBV5-4 and TRBJ1-2; no firm D call. The CDR3 is made up of 15 amino acids. V lost 4 bases and J 8 bases, leaving 21 bases between the germline ends. Germline CDR1 reads SGHNT; CDR2 reads YYREEE (reference sequence). The CDR3 DNA reads as TGTGCCAGCAGCCCCTGGACGGAGCTATCGGGGGGCTACACCTTC. This gives the protein CASSPWTELSGGYTF.

This clone showed up just once. This chain links TRBV5-6 with TRBJ1-3, with 7 bases fitting TRBD1. The CDR3 sequence is 16 residues long. The germline gives CDR1 SGHDT, CDR2 YYEEEE. The ends lost 0 bases at V and 3 bases at J; junction bases unmatched: 6. CDR3 in amino acids: CASSLDLTGDGNTIYF. DNA for the CDR3: TGTGCCAGCAGCTTGGACCTAACAGGGGATGGAAACACCATATATTTT.

This clone has only a few counts. V usage is TRBV5-1 and J usage is TRBJ2-7, with D possibly being TRBD2 (6 bases). The V gene's germline CDR1 is SGHRS and CDR2 YFSETQ. Trimming cost V 0 bases and J 4 bases, with 14 bases left between them. This CDR3 is 15 amino acids long. In DNA, the CDR3 is TGCGCCAGCAGCTTGGCCCCGGGGGAGGCATACGAGCAGTACTTC. Its protein product is CASSLAPGEAYEQYF.

The chain joins TRBV27 to TRBJ2-5; D unresolved. The V gene lost 3 bases and the J gene lost 4 bases, with 12 bases spanning the gap. Germline V gene lookup returns CDR1 MNHEY and CDR2 SMNVEV (reference sequence). The CDR3 length is 14 residues. CDR3 DNA: TGTGCCAGCAGTTTTTCTTCACCTAGAGAGACCCAGTACTTC. As protein: CASSFSSPRETQYF.

The chain has TRBV14 and TRBJ2-2; 8 nucleotides align to TRBD1. CDR3 length equals 16 residues. Losses at the gene ends were 3 bases for V and 3 bases for J; bases not matched to a gene: 6. Germline V gene data show CDR1 as SGHDN and CDR2 as FVKESK. In nucleotides, the CDR3 is TGTGCCAGCAGCCAGGACAGGGCGGTTTACACCGGGGAGCTGTTTTTT. This sequence encodes CASSQDRAVYTGELFF.

The chain carries TRBV5-5 and TRBJ2-7, with TRBD1 identical over 7 bases. J lost 7 bases, V lost 10 bases, and 11 bases had no gene match. The CDR3 consists of 12 residues. Germline loops: CDR1 SGHKS, CDR2 YYEKEE (reference sequence). The CDR3 sequence is CASTQGRREQYF. In nucleotides, the CDR3 is TGTGCCTCCACACAGGGGCGGAGGGAGCAGTACTTC.

The V and J genes are TRBV5-4 and TRBJ1-4; 7 bases fit TRBD1. Germline CDR1 SGHNT, CDR2 YYREEE (reference sequence). The CDR3 has 14 residues. V gave up 4 bases and J gave up 8 bases; unmatched junction bases: 8. As DNA, the CDR3 is TGTGCCAGCAGCCCGACAGGGCAAAGAGAAAAACTGTTTTTT. Translation: CASSPTGQREKLFF.

The chain recombines TRBV5-1 with TRBJ2-7; 9 positions agree with TRBD2. The germline V gene encodes CDR1 SGHRS and CDR2 YFSETQ. The junction had 10 bases not matched to a gene; V was cut back by 0 bases and J by 3 bases. This CDR3 is 17 amino acids long. CDR3 bases: TGCGCCAGCAGCTTGGGCGCGGCGGGGGGGTTGGGCTACGAGCAGTACTTC. Translated: CASSLGAAGGLGYEQYF.

The chain carries TRBV7-2 and TRBJ2-3; D is possibly TRBD2 (7 bases). The V gene lost 2 bases and the J gene lost 4 bases, with 10 bases spanning the gap. The CDR3 is 14 residues long. Per the germline V gene, CDR1 is SGHTA and CDR2 is FQGNSA. The CDR3 loop is CASSLSGGADTQYF. The CDR3 nucleotides read TGTGCCAGCAGCTTATCGGGGGGCGCAGATACGCAGTATTTT.

This chain uses TRBV10-3 with TRBJ2-1; possible D gene TRBD2, 5 bases. The V gene's germline CDR1 is ENHRY and CDR2 SYGVKD. The CDR3 covers 16 residues. V was pared by 0 bases and J by 1 base, with 10 bases between. The CDR3 reads CAISESHGGSYNEQFF. DNA for the CDR3: TGTGCCATCAGTGAGTCTCATGGAGGATCCTACAATGAGCAGTTCTTC.

This sequence joins TRBV6-5 and TRBJ1-2; D is possibly TRBD1 (6 bases). Trimming removed 4 bases at V and 1 base at J, with 10 bases between. The CDR3 loop spans 14 amino acids. Germline lookup yields CDR1 MNHEY and CDR2 SVGAGI. The CDR3 is CASSWLGGNYGYTF. As DNA, the CDR3 is TGTGCCAGCAGTTGGCTAGGGGGTAACTATGGCTACACCTTC.

This chain joins TRBV7-2 and TRBJ2-7; D is unresolved. This CDR3 has 15 residues. From germline, CDR1 is SGHTA and CDR2 FQGNSA. Trimming took off 1 base at V and 3 bases at J, with 13 bases between the two ends. The CDR3 loop is CASSLGVGRIYEQYF. CDR3 nucleotides: TGTGCCAGCAGCTTAGGAGTGGGCAGGATCTACGAGCAGTACTTC.

This clone occurred a few times. The V gene is TRBV19, the J gene TRBJ2-7, with 13 nucleotides matching TRBD2. The V gene end was trimmed by 10 bases and the J gene end by 4 bases; junction bases not matched to a gene: 7. The CDR3 consists of 14 residues. Germline-derived CDR1 and CDR2 are LNHDA and SQIVND (reference sequence). The CDR3 sequence: CATARTSGSYEQYF. The CDR3 DNA reads TGTGCCACCGCAAGGACTAGCGGGAGTTACGAGCAGTACTTC.